One and the same sample provided the 12 T cell receptor beta chains below, sequenced in a study of human T cells and chemical hapten exposure. A single record per CDR3 protein comes from TCRdb applying MiXCR to the 5' RACE reads. The sample lists tens of thousands of distinct CDR3 sequences; more than 7% were seen once. Sequencing started from total RNA isolated from unfractionated whole blood. These receptors were taken from a male donor in good health.

In its sample, this clonotype was seen many times. The chain employs TRBV3-1 and TRBJ1-1, with D tentatively TRBD1 (6 bases). Trimming shortened V by 8 bases and J by 4 bases, and 17 bases separated the two germline ends. The CDR3 length is 14 residues. Germline values: CDR1 LGHDT, CDR2 YNNKEL (reference sequence). DNA of the CDR3: TGTGCCAGCGGCGCCGGGACACGAACCACTGAAGCTTTCTTT. It codes for CASGAGTRTTEAFF. Complete variable domain (other parts from reference TRBV3-1 and TRBJ1-1): DTAVSQTPKYLVTQMGNDKSIKCEQNLGHDTMYWYKQDSKKFLKIMFSYNNKELIINETVPNRFSPKSPDKAHLNLHINSLELGDSAVYFCASGAGTRTTEAFFGQGTRLTVV.

The sample holds many counts of this clonotype. The CDR3 DNA reads as TGTGCCAGCAGTGCTTACTCAGGGGCCCCCCCAGATACGCAGTATTTT. Its translation: CASSAYSGAPPDTQYF. The chain recombines TRBV6-1 with TRBJ2-3; TRBD1 might be the D (6 bases). The CDR3 is 16 residues long. The germline V and J ends were trimmed by 4 bases and 4 bases, with 18 bases remaining between them. CDR1 is MNHNS and CDR2 is SASEGT in the germline V gene.

This clonotype was seen a handful of times. CDR3 bases: TGTGCCAGCAGCTTAGCGGGGCTACAAGTGGAAGAGCAGTACTTC. This translates into CASSLAGLQVEEQYF. J is TRBJ2-7 and V is TRBV11-2; possibly TRBD1 or TRBD2 for D (5 bases each). V lost 1 base and J lost 7, with 17 bases in between. This CDR3 has 15 amino acids. From germline, CDR1 is SGHAT and CDR2 FQNNGV.

This chain joins TRBV7-9 and TRBJ1-1, with D possibly TRBD1 on 5 matching bases. Per the germline V gene, CDR1 is SEHNR and CDR2 is FQNEAQ (reference sequence). V shed 2 bases and J shed 1 base, with 14 bases lying between them. This CDR3 contains 16 residues. CDR3 DNA: TGTGCCAGCAGCTTACAAGGGGTCGGGCAGAACACTGAAGCTTTCTTT. It codes for CASSLQGVGQNTEAFF.

This clonotype was observed a handful of times. CDR3 DNA sequence: TGTGCCACTCGGACAGGACAGCAAGAGACCCAGTACTTC. Translated, it gives CATRTGQQETQYF. The chain carries TRBV27 and TRBJ2-5; 7 bases fit TRBD1. Germline lookup yields CDR1 MNHEY and CDR2 SMNVEV (reference sequence). The CDR3 runs 13 residues. Trimming removed 10 bases from V and 2 bases from J; junction bases left unmatched: 7.

V is TRBV20-1 and J is TRBJ2-6, with a weak D call TRBD2 (6 bases). The V end lost 4 bases, the J end lost 2 bases, and 15 bases lay between the germline ends. The V gene's germline CDR1 is DFQATT and CDR2 SNEGSKA (reference sequence). The CDR3 consists of 16 residues. Here the CDR3 reads CSANGGLTPGANVLTF. CDR3 in DNA: TGCAGTGCTAATGGGGGGTTAACCCCTGGGGCCAACGTCCTGACTTTC.

This chain joins TRBV7-8 and TRBJ1-2; 8 positions match TRBD1. The ends lost 5 bases at V and 8 bases at J; junction bases unmatched: 19. In germline, CDR1 is SGHVS, CDR2 FQNEAQ. The CDR3 extends over 17 amino acids. CDR3 nucleotide sequence: TGTGCCAGCAGCACAATAGCTATCATCGGGACAGGACGGGGCTACACCTTC. This gives the protein CASSTIAIIGTGRGYTF.

This clonotype was counted a few times. The chain recombines TRBV5-1 with TRBJ1-5; possibly TRBD1 for D (6 bases). Per the germline V gene, CDR1 is SGHRS and CDR2 is YFSETQ. The CDR3 runs 15 residues. Between the trimmed V and J ends, which lost 0 bases and 6 bases, there was a span of 13 bases. CDR3 protein: CASSLDPQGAQPQHF. The CDR3, as DNA: TGCGCCAGCAGCTTGGACCCACAGGGCGCTCAGCCCCAGCATTTT.

This clonotype was counted at least ten times. The chain employs TRBV5-5 and TRBJ2-7, with no clear D. Germline CDR1 SGHKS, CDR2 YYEKEE (reference sequence). The V and J ends lost 0 bases and 4 bases respectively, with 5 bases between them. The CDR3 spans 12 residues. The CDR3 here is CASSLENYEQYF. CDR3 nucleotides: TGTGCCAGCAGCTTGGAGAATTACGAGCAGTACTTC.

This clonotype turned up a few times. The rearrangement uses TRBV10-2 and TRBJ2-2, with D possibly TRBD2 on 5 matching bases. CDR3 size: 15 residues. V was trimmed by 1 base and J by 5 bases, leaving 11 bases between them. Germline CDR1 reads WSHSY; CDR2 reads SAAADI. CDR3 DNA sequence: TGCGCCAGCAGTGAGTTCTCCCGGGAAACCGGGGAGCTGTTTTTT. This translates into CASSEFSRETGELFF.

This clonotype has more than one count but fewer than ten. The chain is built from TRBV24-1 and TRBJ2-3; tentative D call: TRBD1 (5 bases). The CDR3 consists of 13 residues. CDR1 and CDR2 from the germline V gene are KGHDR and SFDVKD. Trimming stripped 7 bases from V and 2 bases from J, with 9 bases between. CDR3 loop: CATRDINTDTQYF. For the CDR3, the DNA is TGTGCCACCAGGGACATCAACACAGATACGCAGTATTTT.

This chain joins TRBV14 and TRBJ2-2; 7 bases align to TRBD1. The V and J ends lost 5 bases and 10 bases, in that order; junction bases with no gene match: 10. Germline V gene data show CDR1 as SGHDN and CDR2 as FVKESK. This CDR3 has 14 residues. For the CDR3, the DNA is TGTGCCAGCAGCAAAGTCAGGGGGTCTTTGGAGCTGTTTTTT. Translation: CASSKVRGSLELFF.